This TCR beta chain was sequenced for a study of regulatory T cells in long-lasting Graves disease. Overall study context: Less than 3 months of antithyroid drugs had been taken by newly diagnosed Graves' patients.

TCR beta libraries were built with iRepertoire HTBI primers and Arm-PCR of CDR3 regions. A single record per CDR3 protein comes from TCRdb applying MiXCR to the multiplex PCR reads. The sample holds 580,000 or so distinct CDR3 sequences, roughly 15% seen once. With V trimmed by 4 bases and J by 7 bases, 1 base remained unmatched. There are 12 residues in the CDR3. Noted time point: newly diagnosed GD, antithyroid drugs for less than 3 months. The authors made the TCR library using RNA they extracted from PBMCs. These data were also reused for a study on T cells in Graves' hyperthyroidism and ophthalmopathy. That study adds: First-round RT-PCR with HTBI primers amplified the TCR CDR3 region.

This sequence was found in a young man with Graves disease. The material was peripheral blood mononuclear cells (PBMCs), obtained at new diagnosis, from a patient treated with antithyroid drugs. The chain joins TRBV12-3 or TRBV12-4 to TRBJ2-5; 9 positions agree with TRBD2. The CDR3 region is CASSSGLATQYF. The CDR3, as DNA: TGTGCCAGCAGTTCGGGACTAGCGACCCAGTACTTC.